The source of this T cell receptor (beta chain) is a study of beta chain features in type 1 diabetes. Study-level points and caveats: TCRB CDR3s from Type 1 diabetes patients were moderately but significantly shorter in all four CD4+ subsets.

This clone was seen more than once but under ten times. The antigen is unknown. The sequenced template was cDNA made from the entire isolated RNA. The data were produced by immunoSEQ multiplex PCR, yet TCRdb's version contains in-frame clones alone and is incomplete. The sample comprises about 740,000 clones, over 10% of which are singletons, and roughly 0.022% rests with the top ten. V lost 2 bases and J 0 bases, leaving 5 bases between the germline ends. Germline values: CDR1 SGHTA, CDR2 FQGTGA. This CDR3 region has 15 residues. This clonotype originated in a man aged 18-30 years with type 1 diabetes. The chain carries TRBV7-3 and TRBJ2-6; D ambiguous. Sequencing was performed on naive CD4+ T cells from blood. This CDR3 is CASSLDGSGANVLTF. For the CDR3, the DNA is TGTGCCAGCAGCTTAGACGGCTCTGGGGCCAACGTCCTGACTTTC.